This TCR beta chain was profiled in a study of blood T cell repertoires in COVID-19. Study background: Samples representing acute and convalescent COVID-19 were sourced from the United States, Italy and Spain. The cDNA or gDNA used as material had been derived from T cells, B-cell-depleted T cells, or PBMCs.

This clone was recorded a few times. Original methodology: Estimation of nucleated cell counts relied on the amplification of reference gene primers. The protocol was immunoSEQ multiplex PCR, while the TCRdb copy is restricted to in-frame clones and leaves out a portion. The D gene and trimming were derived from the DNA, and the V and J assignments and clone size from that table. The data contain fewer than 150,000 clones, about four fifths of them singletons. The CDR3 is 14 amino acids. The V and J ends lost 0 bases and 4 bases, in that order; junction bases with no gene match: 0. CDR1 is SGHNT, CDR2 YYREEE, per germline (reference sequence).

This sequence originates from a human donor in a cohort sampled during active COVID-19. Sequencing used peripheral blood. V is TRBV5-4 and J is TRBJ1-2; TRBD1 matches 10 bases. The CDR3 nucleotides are TGTGCCAGCAGCTTGGGGGACAGGGGCTATGGCTACACCTTC. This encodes CASSLGDRGYGYTF. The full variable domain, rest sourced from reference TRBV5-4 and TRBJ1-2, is ETGVTQSPTHLIKTRGQQVTLRCSSQSGHNTVSWYQQALGQGPQFIFQYYREEENGRGNFPPRFSGLQFPNYSSELNVNALELDDSALYLCASSLGDRGYGYTFGSGTRLTVV.